This T cell receptor beta chain was obtained from a study of siplizumab effects on memory and regulatory T cells (dated by TCRdb to about 2019). Turning to the overall study: The study examined how the anti-CD2 antibody siplizumab affects alloreactive T-cell subsets in allogeneic mixed lymphocyte reactions built from human PBMCs. Points the paper makes about the study in general: Among mappable alloreactive CD4+ clones, the Treg-derived fraction averaged about 75% with siplizumab versus around 25% in control reactions. Greater diversity appeared to be present in unstimulated naive T cells than in memory T cells, and a substantial contribution to the alloresponse seemed to be made by naive cells. Because sequences below about 10^-5 frequency were poorly captured, only a minor fraction of alloreactive clones could be mapped to unstimulated subsets. A naive or memory phenotype could not be assigned to roughly 75-95% of proliferating CD4+ or CD8+ clones. The cumulative frequency of alloreactive sequences traceable to unstimulated CD4+ memory T cells was significantly reduced by siplizumab. Whether proliferating Tregs from siplizumab cultures were suppressive was not functionally confirmed.

TCRbeta CDR3 sequencing was performed on sorted unstimulated T cells and on proliferating T cells recovered from mixed lymphocyte reactions. Fresh whole blood from fewer than 11 HLA-typed healthy donors was used to isolate PBMCs. To map where alloreactive clones came from, CD4+ non-regulatory T cells in the unstimulated state were FACS-sorted. The protocol used for the library was the immunoSEQ multiplex PCR assay. The deep sequencing platform assayed around 95,000 TCR templates per sample. Genomic DNA extracted from sorted T cells was used for TCRbeta CDR3 sequencing. From the authors' description of their analysis: The R programming language was used for clonal analysis of TCRbeta CDR3 data. Alloreactive CD4+ and CD8+ clones were defined by comparing unstimulated samples with post-reaction CFSE-low samples. Regulatory or non-regulatory origin of alloreactive CD4+ clones was assigned by matching sequences to the sorted unstimulated Treg and non-Treg repertoires. TCRdb stores this immuneACCESS table with in-frame sequences only. Part of the clones is absent; in the studies checked, under half of the shortfall reflects unresolved V genes, and no reason is known for the rest. That table is the source of V, J and clone size, and D and trimming were worked out from the DNA. The sample profile shows over 80,000 clones; roughly 94% of them were found once. The ten largest make up 1.3% of the sample.

The germline V gene yields MGHDK for CDR1 and SYGVNS for CDR2. Spanning cysteine to phenylalanine, the CDR3 consists of 14 amino acids. The only DNA kept is the CDR3, 42 bases in frame from the first base. V is trimmed back by 6 bases and J by 8 bases, and the junction contains 7 bases that no gene match accounts for. Points on this clone: The specificity of this receptor is unknown. Per-base quality was not reported, and no clone a single base away is much larger than it.

This sequence was found in a human donor in good health. The specimen was non-Treg CD4+ T cells sorted from blood. The cell subset or site label, as the study defines it: FACS-sorted unstimulated CD4+ non-regulatory T cells. The rearrangement combines TRBV25-1 with TRBJ1-4; TRBD1 lines up with 9 middle nucleotides. The DNA sequence reads TGTGCCAGCAGAAACAGGGGGCTTGAGGAAAAACTGTTTTTT. Translated, it reads CASRNRGLEEKLFF.